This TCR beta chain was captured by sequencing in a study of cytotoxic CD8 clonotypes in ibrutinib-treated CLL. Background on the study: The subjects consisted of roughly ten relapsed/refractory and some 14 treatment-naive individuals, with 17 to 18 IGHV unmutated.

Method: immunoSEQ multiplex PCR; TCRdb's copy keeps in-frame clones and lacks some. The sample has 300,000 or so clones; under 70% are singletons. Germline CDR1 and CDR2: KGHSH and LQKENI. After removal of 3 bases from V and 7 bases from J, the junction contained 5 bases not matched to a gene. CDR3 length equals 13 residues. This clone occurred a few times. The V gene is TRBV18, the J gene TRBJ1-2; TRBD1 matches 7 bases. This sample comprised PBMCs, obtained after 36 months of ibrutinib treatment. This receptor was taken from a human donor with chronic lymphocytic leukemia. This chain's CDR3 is CASSPGQVGGYTF. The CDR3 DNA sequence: TGTGCCAGCTCACCTGGACAGGTTGGTGGCTACACCTTC.